This entry is about one T cell receptor beta chain. The antigen is unknown. This sample was included in a study of radiotherapy plus CTLA-4 blockade in lung cancer. Overall study: Disease control was present in more than 30% of patients, and objective responses in 15% to 20%. General study findings and limits: In blood, TCR clones derived from the tumor expanded after radiotherapy plus ipilimumab.

CTLA-4 blockade using ipilimumab, together with focal radiation, was received by patients with chemo-refractory metastatic non-small-cell lung cancer. Sequencing was performed with immunoSEQ multiplex PCR; in TCRdb, only in-frame clones are kept and a portion is missing. The sample lists some 52,000 clones; approximately 79% were seen once. Sequences were derived from peripheral blood, sampled from a patient treated with radiotherapy plus ipilimumab. This receptor was taken from a human donor with non-small cell lung cancer who had a partial response to radiotherapy plus ipilimumab.

For the CDR3, the DNA is TGCGCCAGCAGCACCGACAGGGCATCTAATGAAAAACTGTTTTTT. It codes for CASSTDRASNEKLFF. This chain uses TRBV5-1 with TRBJ1-4; TRBD1 matches at 7 bases. Germline CDR1 reads SGHRS; CDR2 reads YFSETQ. The length of the CDR3 is 15 residues. V shed 4 bases, J shed 3 bases, and the junction held 6 bases outside the gene matches.